The TCR beta chain under discussion was sequenced for a study of T cells in Graves' hyperthyroidism and ophthalmopathy. Study background: Once the initial diagnosis was made, peripheral blood was obtained before any treatment.

The CDR3 is made up of 13 amino acids. Germline CDR1 ENHRY, CDR2 SYGVKD. V trimming: 10 bases; J trimming: 7 bases; junction bases outside the gene matches: 7. Used for diagnoses were clinical symptoms, serum thyroxine and TRAb, thyroid ultrasound and orbital computed tomography. Concerning this clonotype: The target antigen is unknown.

General study results and limits: Progression to ophthalmopathy was predicted a median of 6.5 months early. Most clonotypes expanded in the thyroid (above 0.001) were also present in blood.

RNA transcripts yielded amplified TCR beta CDR3 regions. RT-PCR in the first round (using the HTBI primer set) targeted the TCR CDR3. TCRdb called the multiplex PCR reads again in MiXCR, with one record for every CDR3 protein. Among hundreds of thousands of distinct CDR3 sequences listed, just under 20% were seen once. Sequencing input: blood. The TCR sequence derives from a man between 40 and 49 years old with Graves' ophthalmopathy. This chain uses TRBV10-3 with TRBJ1-6; 7 nucleotides agree with TRBD1. CDR3 sequence: CATRQGENSPLHF. CDR3 nucleotides: TGTGCCACCAGACAGGGTGAGAATTCACCCCTCCACTTT.